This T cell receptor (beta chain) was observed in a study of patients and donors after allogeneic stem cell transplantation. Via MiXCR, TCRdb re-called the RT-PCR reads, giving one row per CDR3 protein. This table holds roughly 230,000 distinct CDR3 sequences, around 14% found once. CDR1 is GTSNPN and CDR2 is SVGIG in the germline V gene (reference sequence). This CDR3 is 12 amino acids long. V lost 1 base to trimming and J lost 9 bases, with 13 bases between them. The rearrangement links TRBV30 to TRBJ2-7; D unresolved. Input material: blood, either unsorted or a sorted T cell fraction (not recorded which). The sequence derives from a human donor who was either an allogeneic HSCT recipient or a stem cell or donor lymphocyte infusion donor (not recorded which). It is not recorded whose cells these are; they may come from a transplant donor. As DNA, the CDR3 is TGTGCCTGGAGTGGGGCAGGTCGCTGGCAGTACTTC. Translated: CAWSGAGRWQYF.